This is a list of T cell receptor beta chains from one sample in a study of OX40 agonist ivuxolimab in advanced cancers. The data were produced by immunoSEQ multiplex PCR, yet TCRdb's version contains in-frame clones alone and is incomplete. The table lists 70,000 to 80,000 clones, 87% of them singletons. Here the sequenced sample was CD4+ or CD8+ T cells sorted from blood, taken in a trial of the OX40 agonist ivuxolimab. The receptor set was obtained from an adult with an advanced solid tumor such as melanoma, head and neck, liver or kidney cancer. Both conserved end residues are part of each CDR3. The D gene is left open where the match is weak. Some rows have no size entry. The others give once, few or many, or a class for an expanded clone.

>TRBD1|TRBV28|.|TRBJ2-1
TGTGCCTCCTCGGGACAGGGGGCGGGTATGAGCTCCTACAATGAGCAGTTCTTC
CASSGQGAGMSSYNEQFF
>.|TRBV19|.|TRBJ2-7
TGTGCCAGTAGTCCGGGCCCTCTTTCCAACGAGCAGTACTTC
CASSPGPLSNEQYF
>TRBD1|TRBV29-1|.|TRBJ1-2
TGCAGCGTGGAACAGGGGGCAGGTGGCTACACCTTC
CSVEQGAGGYTF
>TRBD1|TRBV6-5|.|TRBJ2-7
TGTGCCAGCAGTGGCGGACAGGGCTTTAGCGAGCAGTACTTC
CASSGGQGFSEQYF
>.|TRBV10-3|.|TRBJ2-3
TGTGCCATCAGACCGGGGACCCTGGGAGATACGCAGTATTTT
CAIRPGTLGDTQYF
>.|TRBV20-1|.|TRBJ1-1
TGCAGTGCCCCAGCGAACACTGAAGCTTTCTTT
CSAPANTEAFF
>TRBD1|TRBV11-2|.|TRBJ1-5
TGTGCCAGCAGCTTAGACGGACAGGGGGCCAATCAGCCCCAGCATTTT
CASSLDGQGANQPQHF
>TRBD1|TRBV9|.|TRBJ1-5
TGTGCCAGCAGCCCCGGGGACAGCCTCTATCAGCCCCAGCATTTT
CASSPGDSLYQPQHF
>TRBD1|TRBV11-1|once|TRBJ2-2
TGTGCCAGCAGAGCCGGGACAGGGAACACCGGGGAGCTGTTTTTT
CASRAGTGNTGELFF
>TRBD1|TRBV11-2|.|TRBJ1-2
TGTGCCAGCAGCGTTAGGGCAGGGGGTGGCTATGGCTACACCTTC
CASSVRAGGGYGYTF
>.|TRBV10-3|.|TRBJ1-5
TGTGCCATCACCTCTGACCCTAGCAATCAGCCCCAGCATTTT
CAITSDPSNQPQHF
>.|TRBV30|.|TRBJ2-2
TGTGCCTGGGGACGGGTTAACACCGGGGAGCTGTTTTTT
CAWGRVNTGELFF
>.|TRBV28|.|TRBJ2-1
TGTGCCAGCAGTTCGAATGAGCAGTTCTTC
CASSSNEQFF
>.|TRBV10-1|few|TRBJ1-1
TGCGCCAGCCAGGGGTTTCTGGACACTGAAGCTTTCTTT
CASQGFLDTEAFF
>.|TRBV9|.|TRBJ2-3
TGTGCCAGCAGCCGAGTAGCGACTAGCACAGATACGCAGTATTTT
CASSRVATSTDTQYF
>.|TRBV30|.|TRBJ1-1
TGTGCCTGGAGTGTACAGTATCGGGTACTCGGAGCTGAAGCTTTCTTT
CAWSVQYRVLGAEAFF
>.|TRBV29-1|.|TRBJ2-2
TGCAGCGTTGAGGTGTGGGGGACCGGGGAGCTGTTTTTT
CSVEVWGTGELFF
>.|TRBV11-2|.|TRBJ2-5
TGTGCCAGCAGCTTAGCGGTGGGAGTCGCGGAGACCCAGTACTTC
CASSLAVGVAETQYF
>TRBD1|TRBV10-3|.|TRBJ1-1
TGTGCCATCACCCCAGGGGGCGCGAACACTGAAGCTTTCTTT
CAITPGGANTEAFF
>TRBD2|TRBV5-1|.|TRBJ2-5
TGCGCCAGCAGCTTGGCGGCTAGCGGTAGAGAGACCCAGTACTTC
CASSLAASGRETQYF
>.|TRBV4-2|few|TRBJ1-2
TGTGCCAGCAGCCAAGAAGGTACAGTCAACTATGGCTACACCTTC
CASSQEGTVNYGYTF
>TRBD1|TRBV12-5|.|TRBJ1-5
TGTGCTAGTGGTTTTAAGACAGGGGATGGCAATCAGCCCCAGCATTTT
CASGFKTGDGNQPQHF
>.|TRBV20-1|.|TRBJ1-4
TGCAGTGTGGAGTGGAATGAAAAACTGTTTTTT
CSVEWNEKLFF
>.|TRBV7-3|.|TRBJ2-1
TGTGCCAGCAGCTTAAACGGGGGATCCTACAATGAGCAGTTCTTC
CASSLNGGSYNEQFF
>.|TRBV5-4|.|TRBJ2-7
TGTGCCAGCAGCTGGTGGGACGGCAGCTCCTACGAGCAGTACTTC
CASSWWDGSSYEQYF
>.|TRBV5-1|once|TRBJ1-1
TGCGCCAGCAGGGAACGGGTCAGTGGCACTGAAGCTTTCTTT
CASRERVSGTEAFF
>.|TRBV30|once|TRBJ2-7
TGTGCCTGGGGGGGGCCGGGTCCCGAGCAGTACTTC
CAWGGPGPEQYF
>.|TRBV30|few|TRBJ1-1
TGTGCCTGGAGTCCCATATTAAGAACAACTGAAGCTTTCTTT
CAWSPILRTTEAFF